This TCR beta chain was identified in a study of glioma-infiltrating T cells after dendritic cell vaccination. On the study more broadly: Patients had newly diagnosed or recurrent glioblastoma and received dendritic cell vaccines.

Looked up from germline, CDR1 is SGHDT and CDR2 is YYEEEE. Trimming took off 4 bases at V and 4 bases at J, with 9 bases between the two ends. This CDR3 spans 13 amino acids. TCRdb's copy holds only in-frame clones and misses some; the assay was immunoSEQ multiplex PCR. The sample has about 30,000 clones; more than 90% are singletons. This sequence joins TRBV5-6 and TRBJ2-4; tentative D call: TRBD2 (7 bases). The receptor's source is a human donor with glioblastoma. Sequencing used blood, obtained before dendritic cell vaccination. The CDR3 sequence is CASSGGAKNIQYF. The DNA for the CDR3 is TGTGCCAGCAGCGGGGGGGCGAAAAACATTCAGTACTTC.